Below, 5 T cell receptor beta chains from the same sample are listed, as sequenced in a study of tumor-infiltrating lymphocytes in localized non-small cell lung cancer. Repertoires were generated with immunoSEQ multiplex PCR, while TCRdb's copy carries only in-frame clones and drops some. The repertoire consists of more than 10,000 clones, with over 75% occurring once and the leading ten covering over 3.5%. Input material: uninvolved lung tissue not adjacent to the tumor. These TCRs come from a human donor with non-small cell lung cancer.

J is TRBJ1-1 and V is TRBV2; D uncertain. CDR3 length: 15 amino acids. Trimming stripped 5 bases from V and 1 base from J, with 14 bases between. The germline V gene has CDR1 SNHLY and CDR2 FYNNEI. The CDR3 region is CASSPPDEKNTEAFF. CDR3 DNA: TGTGCCAGCAGTCCGCCGGACGAGAAGAACACTGAAGCTTTCTTT.

The chain recombines TRBV30 with TRBJ1-3; TRBD1 aligns across 7 bases. J was trimmed by 2 bases and V by 5 bases; bases with no gene match: 3. CDR1 and CDR2 (germline): GTSNPN, SVGIG (reference sequence). CDR3 size: 13 residues. CDR3 coding DNA: TGTGCCTGGGCCAGGGGGGCTGGAAACACCATATATTTT. This translates into CAWARGAGNTIYF.

The V call is TRBV4-1, the J call TRBJ1-1; D not certain. V lost 3 bases and J 2 bases, leaving 4 bases between the germline ends. The CDR3 totals 12 residues. Per germline, CDR1 MGHRA and CDR2 YSYEKL. The CDR3 sequence: CASSHLNTEAFF. In DNA form, the CDR3 reads TGCGCCAGCAGCCATTTAAACACTGAAGCTTTCTTT.

The chain employs TRBV5-4 and TRBJ2-7, with D perhaps being TRBD1 or TRBD2 (5 bases each). V shed 3 bases and J shed 4 bases, with 17 bases lying between them. The CDR3 runs to 15 residues. The germline V gene has CDR1 SGHNT and CDR2 YYREEE (reference sequence). CDR3 nucleotide sequence: TGTGCCAGCAGCTGGGGGACGGGTGCTCGTTACGAGCAGTACTTC. Protein product: CASSWGTGARYEQYF.

The gene calls are TRBV5-1 and TRBJ2-6; the match to TRBD1 covers 7 bases. Germline trimming cut 7 bases from V and 0 bases from J; bases unmatched to any gene: 10. Germline assignment: CDR1 SGHRS and CDR2 YFSETQ. The CDR3 spans 17 residues. The CDR3 DNA follows: TGCGCCAGCCGACGAACAGGGGTCCCCTCTGGGGCCAACGTCCTGACTTTC. Residues: CASRRTGVPSGANVLTF. Variable domain in full (rest from reference TRBV5-1 and TRBJ2-6): KAGVTQTPRYLIKTRGQQVTLSCSPISGHRSVSWYQQTPGQGLQFLFEYFSETQRNKGNFPGRFSGRQFSNSRSEMNVSTLELGDSALYLCASRRTGVPSGANVLTFGAGSRLTVL.